These 27 T cell receptor beta chains were sequenced from one sample in a study of cytomegalovirus exposure and HLA in healthy donors. Vbeta (60) and Jbeta (13) primers were used in the PCR. This table comes from immunoSEQ multiplex PCR, and its TCRdb copy is limited to in-frame clones, with some not included. The sample lists 100,000 to 150,000 clones; about 75% were seen once. Material for sequencing was PBMCs. The receptor source for this set is a middle-aged woman in good health and CMV-seronegative.

The gene calls are TRBV4-1 and TRBJ1-2; TRBD1 might be the D (6 bases). Germline loops: CDR1 MGHRA, CDR2 YSYEKL. The V end was cut by 0 bases, the J end by 8 bases, with 13 bases between. CDR3 length: 14 residues. This CDR3 reads CASSQDQGPRGYTF. CDR3 in DNA: TGCGCCAGCAGCCAAGATCAGGGGCCGAGGGGCTACACCTTC.

V gene TRBV6-1 combines with J gene TRBJ2-6; TRBD2 is a possible D gene (6 bases). Germline lookup yields CDR1 MNHNS and CDR2 SASEGT. CDR3 length: 14 amino acids. Trimming left V 10 bases short and J 1 base short, with 11 bases between. The CDR3 loop is CATQEGSGANVLTF. The CDR3, as DNA: TGTGCCACCCAGGAGGGGTCTGGGGCCAACGTCCTGACTTTC.

This clone was observed a few times. The chain uses TRBV7-2 and TRBJ2-7; 10 bases are a match to TRBD1. CDR1 and CDR2 from the germline V gene are SGHTA and FQGNSA. The CDR3 length is 15 residues. The J segment lost 3 bases and the V segment lost 5 bases, leaving 7 bases of the junction unmatched. This CDR3 is CASSPQDRGFYEQYF. As DNA, the CDR3 is TGTGCCAGCAGCCCCCAGGACAGGGGGTTCTACGAGCAGTACTTC.

A few counts support this clone. The chain recombines TRBV6-4 with TRBJ2-2; 9 bases match TRBD1. Per germline, CDR1 MRHNA and CDR2 SNTAGT. The CDR3 covers 16 residues. With V trimmed by 1 base and J by 6 bases, 6 bases remained unmatched. DNA of the CDR3: TGTGCCAGCAGTGACTTACAGGGGGCTTCGGCCGGGGAGCTGTTTTTT. Residues: CASSDLQGASAGELFF.

The V and J genes are TRBV9 and TRBJ2-7; unclear D gene. Germline V gene sequence: CDR1 SGDLS, CDR2 YYNGEE. CDR3 size: 13 residues. The V end lost 4 bases, the J end lost 2 bases, and 10 bases lay between the germline ends. The CDR3 spells CASSYENTYEQYF. The CDR3 DNA reads as TGTGCCAGCAGCTACGAAAACACCTACGAGCAGTACTTC.

V gene TRBV29-1 combines with J gene TRBJ2-4; 7 nucleotides line up with TRBD1. CDR1 is SQVTM, CDR2 ANQGSEA, per germline. Trimming took 5 bases from V and 0 from J; bases not matched to a gene: 10. This CDR3 comprises 16 residues. The DNA of the CDR3 is TGCAGCGTTACGGGACAGCTGTTACTAGCCAAAAACATTCAGTACTTC. Translation gives CSVTGQLLLAKNIQYF.

The chain employs TRBV4-2 and TRBJ1-2; TRBD1 aligns across 7 bases. The CDR3 length is 14 residues. CDR1 and CDR2 (germline): LGHNA, YNFKEQ. V was pared by 6 bases and J by 0 bases, with 4 bases of the junction left unmatched. The CDR3 here is CASRHRGPNYGYTF. The CDR3 DNA sequence: TGTGCCAGCAGGCACAGGGGACCTAACTATGGCTACACCTTC.

There are many counts of this clone. The CDR3 DNA sequence: TGCGCCAGCAGCCAAGATAAGGGGCAGAACACTGAAGCTTTCTTT. Translation: CASSQDKGQNTEAFF. The chain recombines TRBV4-3 with TRBJ1-1; the D gene is possibly TRBD1 (5 bases). Trimming left V 0 bases short and J 1 base short, with 9 bases between. CDR1 and CDR2 (germline): LGHNA, YSLEER. The CDR3 is 15 amino acids.

This chain links TRBV14 with TRBJ2-2; no clear D gene. There are 16 residues in the CDR3. CDR1 and CDR2 from the germline V gene are SGHDN and FVKESK. Trimming shortened V by 2 bases and J by 1 base, and 11 bases separated the two germline ends. CDR3 region: CASSQSNSLNTGELFF. In DNA form, the CDR3 reads TGTGCCAGCAGCCAATCCAACAGCTTGAACACCGGGGAGCTGTTTTTT. Combining the CDR3 with reference TRBV14 and TRBJ2-2 gives the whole variable domain EAGVTQFPSHSVIEKGQTVTLRCDPISGHDNLYWYRRVMGKEIKFLLHFVKESKQDESGMPNNRFLAERTGGTYSTLKVQPAELEDSGVYFCASSQSNSLNTGELFFGEGSRLTVL.

This clone was counted between two and nine times. The rearrangement links TRBV6-1 to TRBJ2-2; D is undetermined. Per germline, CDR1 MNHNS and CDR2 SASEGT. Trimming shortened V by 6 bases and J by 8 bases, and 19 bases separated the two germline ends. The CDR3 runs to 15 residues. The CDR3 nucleotides read TGTGCCAGCAGAGCCCTCCCCACGTTCCCAGGGGAGCTGTTTTTT. It encodes CASRALPTFPGELFF.

The rearrangement links TRBV4-3 to TRBJ2-1; 10 bases agree with TRBD1. J gave up 4 bases and V 6 bases, and 9 bases lay outside the gene matches. In germline, CDR1 is LGHNA, CDR2 YSLEER. There are 16 residues in the CDR3. The CDR3 here is CASRPSRDRGYNEQFF. CDR3 DNA: TGCGCCAGCAGACCATCTAGGGACAGGGGATACAATGAGCAGTTCTTC.

V gene TRBV6-5 combines with J gene TRBJ1-2; weak D call: TRBD1 (5 bases). The V end lost 2 bases, the J end lost 2 bases, and 9 bases lay between the germline ends. The CDR3 sequence is 14 residues long. Germline V gene lookup returns CDR1 MNHEY and CDR2 SVGAGI. The chain's CDR3 is CASSYDSKNYGYTF. CDR3 coding DNA: TGTGCCAGCAGTTACGACAGTAAGAACTATGGCTACACCTTC.

V and J are TRBV7-9 and TRBJ1-2; 10 nucleotides agree with TRBD1. CDR3 length: 14 residues. Germline CDR1 SEHNR, CDR2 FQNEAQ (reference sequence). J gave up 4 bases and V 5 bases, and 4 bases lay outside the gene matches. Here the CDR3 reads CASSPDRGAYGYTF. The CDR3 DNA is TGTGCCAGCAGCCCGGACAGGGGGGCCTATGGCTACACCTTC.

This clone appeared a single time. The chain links TRBV7-9 to TRBJ2-1, with 7 bases aligning to TRBD1. The V gene end was trimmed by 0 bases and the J gene end by 3 bases; junction bases not matched to a gene: 5. Germline-derived CDR1 and CDR2 are SEHNR and FQNEAQ (reference sequence). The CDR3 has 16 amino acids. As DNA, the CDR3 is TGTGCCAGCAGCTTAGCGCCCCAGGGGGACTACAATGAGCAGTTCTTC. This sequence encodes CASSLAPQGDYNEQFF.

The chain combines TRBV9 with TRBJ2-7; D remains unclear. Deletions cut 0 bases from V and 4 bases from J, with 14 bases between. The CDR3 runs 15 residues. Germline CDR1 reads SGDLS; CDR2 reads YYNGEE. CDR3 loop: CASSVGDITLYEQYF. The DNA for the CDR3 is TGTGCCAGCAGCGTAGGTGACATTACATTGTACGAGCAGTACTTC.

The chain links TRBV15 to TRBJ2-5, with D possibly matching TRBD1 (6 bases). CDR3 size: 16 residues. CDR1 is LNHNV, CDR2 YYDKDF, per germline (reference sequence). Between the trimmed V and J ends, which lost 1 base and 2 bases, there was a span of 14 bases. The CDR3 coding sequence is TGTGCCACCAGCAGAGGACAGGTATCCGTTCAAGAGACCCAGTACTTC. This encodes CATSRGQVSVQETQYF. The full variable domain, rest sourced from reference TRBV15 and TRBJ2-5, is DAMVIQNPRYQVTQFGKPVTLSCSQTLNHNVMYWYQQKSSQAPKLLFHYYDKDFNNEADTPDNFQSRRPNTSFCFLDIRSPGLGDTAMYLCATSRGQVSVQETQYFGPGTRLLVL.

This chain joins TRBV10-3 and TRBJ1-1; D uncertain. V was trimmed by 6 bases and J by 6 bases, leaving 8 bases between them. Germline V gene data show CDR1 as ENHRY and CDR2 as SYGVKD. There are 11 residues in the CDR3. The CDR3 sequence is CAIRANAEAFF. The CDR3 DNA follows: TGTGCCATCAGGGCCAACGCTGAAGCTTTCTTT.

This clone showed up just once. The junction and the germline gene differ at one end; a read error may be behind it. V usage is TRBV6-4 and J usage is TRBJ1-2; tentatively, D is TRBD1 (5 bases). The CDR3 is 14 amino acids. The germline V gene has CDR1 MRHNA and CDR2 SNTAGT. Here the CDR3 DNA reads TGTGCCAGCAGTGACTCAGGGACTCACGTCGTCTTTTTTTTC. Its translation is CASSDSGTHVVFFF.

The V gene is TRBV5-6, the J gene TRBJ1-1; no firm D call. CDR3 length: 15 amino acids. Trimming cost V 0 bases and J 3 bases, with 12 bases left between them. Germline V CDR1 and CDR2: SGHDT, YYEEEE. CDR3 coding DNA: TGTGCCAGCAGCTTGGTTCGGAGGGAGGACACTGAAGCTTTCTTT. This codes for CASSLVRREDTEAFF. The variable domain in full, with the rest retrieved from reference TRBV5-6 and TRBJ1-1, is DAGVTQSPTHLIKTRGQQVTLRCSPKSGHDTVSWYQQALGQGPQFIFQYYEEEERQRGNFPDRFSGHQFPNYSSELNVNALLLGDSALYLCASSLVRREDTEAFFGQGTRLTVV.

This rearrangement joins TRBV10-3 to TRBJ1-3, with TRBD1 as a possible D gene (5 bases). V dropped 7 bases and J dropped 0 bases, with 19 bases sitting between them. The germline CDR1 and CDR2 sequences are ENHRY and SYGVKD. The CDR3 spans 17 residues. The CDR3, as DNA: TGTGCCATCACTCGACAGCTCAATTCAATCTCTGGAAACACCATATATTTT. Its protein is CAITRQLNSISGNTIYF.

This clone was seen more than once but under ten times. The J gene is TRBJ1-5, the V gene TRBV30; TRBD1 might be the D (6 bases). The CDR3 sequence is 13 residues long. Germline assignment: CDR1 GTSNPN and CDR2 SVGIG (reference sequence). Between the trimmed V and J ends, which lost 2 bases and 4 bases, there was a span of 9 bases. In DNA, the CDR3 is TGTGCCTGGAGTTTAACAGGGAATCAGCCCCAGCATTTT. This codes for CAWSLTGNQPQHF.

This chain uses TRBV9 with TRBJ2-5, with no clear D. The CDR3 is 15 amino acids. Germline CDR1 reads SGDLS; CDR2 reads YYNGEE. V lost 0 bases, J lost 1 base, and 10 bases lay in between. This CDR3 is CASSVGSYIQETQYF. In DNA form, the CDR3 reads TGTGCCAGCAGCGTAGGATCATACATCCAAGAGACCCAGTACTTC.

This rearrangement joins TRBV6-1 to TRBJ1-2; a possible D gene is TRBD1 (5 bases). V was cut by 8 bases and J by 0 bases, with 10 bases left in between. In germline, CDR1 is MNHNS, CDR2 SASEGT. The CDR3 extends over 13 amino acids. CDR3 DNA: TGTGCCAGCCACAGGAGTTCTAACTATGGCTACACCTTC. Amino acids: CASHRSSNYGYTF.

The chain combines TRBV27 with TRBJ1-6, with D unclear. Trimming cost V 3 bases and J 10 bases, with 7 bases left between them. In germline, CDR1 is MNHEY, CDR2 SMNVEV (reference sequence). CDR3 size: 12 residues. The CDR3 here is CASSFSSSPLHF. The CDR3 coding sequence is TGTGCCAGCAGTTTTTCCTCGTCACCCCTCCACTTT.

The CDR3 protein is CARSLRDRWYF. CDR3 coding DNA: TGTGCCAGAAGCTTGCGGGACAGGTGGTACTTC. The chain combines TRBV5-3 with TRBJ2-7; TRBD1 matches 8 bases. TRBV5-3 counts as an open reading frame of uncertain function. With V trimmed by 1 base and J by 12 bases, 3 bases remained unmatched. This CDR3 spans 11 amino acids.

J is TRBJ1-1 and V is TRBV27; D gene uncertain. Germline CDR1 is MNHEY and CDR2 is SMNVEV (reference sequence). This CDR3 contains 13 residues. The V and J ends lost 2 bases and 11 bases respectively, with 15 bases between them. The CDR3 protein is CASSLTEGRWAFF. The CDR3 DNA reads as TGTGCCAGCAGTTTAACAGAGGGCAGATGGGCTTTCTTT.

The chain joins TRBV10-3 to TRBJ2-5; the D gene is possibly TRBD1 (5 bases). The V gene lost 2 bases and the J gene lost 5 bases, with 15 bases spanning the gap. The CDR3 runs to 15 residues. CDR1 and CDR2 from the germline V gene are ENHRY and SYGVKD. The DNA of the CDR3 is TGTGCCATCAGTGAGCCCACAGGTTGGGTGGAGACCCAGTACTTC. Translating gives CAISEPTGWVETQYF.